This TCR beta chain was profiled in a study of siplizumab effects on memory and regulatory T cells. To note about this clone: The target antigen is unknown.

The study's findings and limits: Unstimulated naive T cells seemed to show more diversity than memory cells did, and they also seemed to be among the major contributors to the alloresponse.

For every sample, about 10^5 TCR templates were assayed. The protocol was immunoSEQ multiplex PCR, while the TCRdb copy is restricted to in-frame clones and leaves out a portion. The sample has some 96,000 clones, about 94% seen once. This TCR came from a human donor in good health. The sample was non-Treg CD4+ T cells sorted from blood.

The CDR3 region has the DNA TGTGCCAGCAGCCCACAGAACACCGGGGAGCTGTTTTTT. The encoded protein is CASSPQNTGELFF. The V gene is TRBV7-3, the J gene TRBJ2-2; D is undetermined. Germline V gene lookup returns CDR1 SGHTA and CDR2 FQGTGA. V lost 5 bases and J lost 1, with 5 bases in between. The CDR3 length is 13 residues.